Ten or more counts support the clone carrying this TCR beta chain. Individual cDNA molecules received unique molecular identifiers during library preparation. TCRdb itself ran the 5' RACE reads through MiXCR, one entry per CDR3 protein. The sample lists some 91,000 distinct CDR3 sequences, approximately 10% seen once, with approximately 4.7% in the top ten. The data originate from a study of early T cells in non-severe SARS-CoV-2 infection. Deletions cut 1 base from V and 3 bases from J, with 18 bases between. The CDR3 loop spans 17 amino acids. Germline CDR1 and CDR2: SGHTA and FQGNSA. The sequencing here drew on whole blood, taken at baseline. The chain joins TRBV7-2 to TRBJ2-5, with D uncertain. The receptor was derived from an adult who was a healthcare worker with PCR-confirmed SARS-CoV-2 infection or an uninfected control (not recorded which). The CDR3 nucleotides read TGTGCCAGCAGCTTAGTCACCGGTGTGACTGGTGAAGAGACCCAGTACTTC. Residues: CASSLVTGVTGEETQYF.